Given below is one TCR beta chain in context. Its target is unknown. The data belong to a study of cytomegalovirus exposure and HLA in healthy donors. Whole-study findings and limits: The authors assumed roughly uniform sequencing depth across donors for presence/absence analyses. Sequencing probably produced one cluster of sequence variants that were highly shared. Later analysis showed most CMV-associated TCR beta chains appearing HLA-restricted. Later, TCR association rates were found to vary by HLA locus, highest for DRB1 and lowest for HLA-C.

PCR involved 60 Vbeta and 13 Jbeta primers. Assay used: immunoSEQ multiplex PCR; TCRdb lists only in-frame clones, some missing. This sample carries roughly 120,000 clones, roughly 80% of them seen once, and the ten largest clones take less than 3%. CDR1 is MDHEN, CDR2 SYDVKM, per germline. The CDR3 covers 10 residues. V lost 10 bases and J 4 bases, leaving 5 bases between the germline ends. Sequencing was carried out using PBMCs. This chain links TRBV28 with TRBJ1-5; D is ambiguous. The sequence was collected from a young man in good health and CMV-seronegative. The CDR3 nucleotides are TGTGCCACAGGTAATCAGCCCCAGCATTTT. Residues: CATGNQPQHF.